Below are 13 T cell receptor beta chains sequenced from a single sample in a study of cytomegalovirus exposure and HLA in healthy donors. The assay was immunoSEQ multiplex PCR, and TCRdb's table has in-frame clones only and misses some. The sample yields about 76,000 clones, roughly 92% seen once. The source material was PBMCs. These receptors were taken from a woman aged 18-29 years in good health and CMV-seronegative.

The V gene is TRBV27, the J gene TRBJ2-3; 9 nucleotides match TRBD1. J lost 4 bases, V lost 5 bases, and 7 bases had no gene match. Germline-derived CDR1 and CDR2 are MNHEY and SMNVEV (reference sequence). This CDR3 contains 15 residues. The CDR3 nucleotides read TGTGCCAGCAGTCCCTGGGACAGGGCTTCAGATACGCAGTATTTT. It is translated as CASSPWDRASDTQYF.

V gene TRBV30 combines with J gene TRBJ1-2; maybe TRBD1 (5 bases). Germline CDR1 and CDR2: GTSNPN and SVGIG (reference sequence). CDR3 size: 11 residues. Trimming took 4 bases from V and 8 from J, leaving 11 bases between them. The CDR3 DNA reads as TGTGCCTGGACCCTTGGGGCAGGCTACACCTTC. Protein sequence: CAWTLGAGYTF. Using reference TRBV30 and TRBJ1-2 for the parts outside the CDR3, the full variable domain is SQTIHQWPATLVQPVGSPLSLECTVEGTSNPNLYWYRQAAGRGLQLLFYSVGIGQISSEVPQNLSASRPQDRQFILSSKKLLLSDSGFYLCAWTLGAGYTFGSGTRLTVV.

For the CDR3, the DNA is TGTGCCAGCAGTTTAAGTTCCGGGGTCCGGAACACTGAAGCTTTCTTT. It encodes CASSLSSGVRNTEAFF. The chain couples TRBV28 to TRBJ1-1; D remains ambiguous. The CDR3 covers 16 residues. Germline-derived CDR1 and CDR2 are MDHEN and SYDVKM. The ends were cut back, 2 bases at V and 1 base at J, with 14 bases in the middle.

The chain combines TRBV28 with TRBJ2-7, with TRBD2 matching 8 bases. This CDR3 region has 17 residues. Germline V gives CDR1 MDHEN, CDR2 SYDVKM. V was pared by 4 bases and J by 2 bases, with 13 bases of the junction left unmatched. In DNA, the CDR3 is TGTGCCAGCAGTTCTCCCTCGGAGCGGGGGCATACCTACGAGCAGTACTTC. Encoded protein: CASSSPSERGHTYEQYF.

The table lists this clone with a count of one. The chain recombines TRBV2 with TRBJ1-5; 9 nucleotides match TRBD1. Trimming removed 6 bases from V and 4 bases from J; junction bases left unmatched: 7. The CDR3 consists of 15 residues. Germline V gene sequence: CDR1 SNHLY, CDR2 FYNNEI. CDR3 coding DNA: TGTGCCAGCAGCTATGACAGGGGGGGGAATCAGCCCCAGCATTTT. This sequence encodes CASSYDRGGNQPQHF.

The chain is built from TRBV6-1 and TRBJ2-1; 7 bases line up with TRBD2. The CDR3 has 15 amino acids. CDR1 is MNHNS and CDR2 is SASEGT in the germline V gene. Germline trimming cut 1 base from V and 6 bases from J; bases unmatched to any gene: 6. This CDR3 reads CASSEDGAGVNEQFF. CDR3 DNA sequence: TGTGCCAGCAGTGAAGATGGGGCGGGGGTCAATGAGCAGTTCTTC.

CDR3 nucleotides: TGTGCCTGGAGTGTACAAGGGGATAATTCACCCCTCCACTTT. Residues: CAWSVQGDNSPLHF. V and J are TRBV30 and TRBJ1-6; tentatively, D is TRBD1 (5 bases). The CDR3 consists of 14 residues. V lost 0 bases and J 5 bases, leaving 8 bases between the germline ends. Germline V lookup: CDR1 GTSNPN, CDR2 SVGIG (reference sequence).

This rearrangement joins TRBV5-1 to TRBJ2-7, with 7 bases lining up with TRBD1. Germline V gene lookup returns CDR1 SGHRS and CDR2 YFSETQ. Trimming took 4 bases from V and 3 from J; bases not matched to a gene: 7. The CDR3 length is 14 residues. The CDR3 sequence: CASSRKGARYEQYF. CDR3 nucleotide sequence: TGCGCCAGCAGCAGGAAGGGGGCGCGCTACGAGCAGTACTTC.

In DNA, the CDR3 is TGTGCCAGCAGCTTGACAGGGAATTCGAACACTGAAGCTTTCTTT. It encodes CASSLTGNSNTEAFF. This chain joins TRBV5-4 and TRBJ1-1; a possible D gene is TRBD1 (6 bases). V was pared by 1 base and J by 1 base, with 11 bases between. Germline assignment: CDR1 SGHNT and CDR2 YYREEE (reference sequence). The CDR3 has 15 amino acids.

The chain is built from TRBV6-5 and TRBJ2-7; D is possibly TRBD1 (5 bases). Germline V lookup: CDR1 MNHEY, CDR2 SVGAGI. The CDR3 has 13 residues. V lost 0 bases, J lost 3 bases, and 6 bases lay in between. The CDR3, as DNA: TGTGCCAGCAGTTACTCCAGGGACTACGAGCAGTACTTC. Its translation is CASSYSRDYEQYF.

This chain uses TRBV27 with TRBJ2-2; D is unclear. Germline assignment: CDR1 MNHEY and CDR2 SMNVEV (reference sequence). The CDR3 extends over 13 amino acids. Trimming took 3 bases from V and 4 from J, leaving 6 bases between them. DNA for the CDR3: TGTGCCAGCAGTTTTGGCCGCACCGGGGAGCTGTTTTTT. Protein: CASSFGRTGELFF.

The genes are TRBV10-3 and TRBJ2-5; 11 nucleotides match TRBD2. There are 18 residues in the CDR3. CDR1 and CDR2 (germline): ENHRY, SYGVKD. V shed 3 bases, J shed 5 bases, and the junction held 14 bases outside the gene matches. The CDR3 is CAISEPRASGGLGETQYF. CDR3 nucleotide sequence: TGTGCCATCAGTGAACCTAGGGCTAGCGGGGGGCTGGGGGAGACCCAGTACTTC.

This chain uses TRBV19 with TRBJ1-5, with TRBD1 as a possible D gene (6 bases). The CDR3 is made up of 15 amino acids. CDR1 is LNHDA and CDR2 is SQIVND in the germline V gene (reference sequence). Trimming took off 7 bases at V and 3 bases at J, with 16 bases between the two ends. The CDR3 coding sequence is TGTGCCAGTAAATTATCAGGGGTCGCCAATCAGCCCCAGCATTTT. It yields the protein CASKLSGVANQPQHF.